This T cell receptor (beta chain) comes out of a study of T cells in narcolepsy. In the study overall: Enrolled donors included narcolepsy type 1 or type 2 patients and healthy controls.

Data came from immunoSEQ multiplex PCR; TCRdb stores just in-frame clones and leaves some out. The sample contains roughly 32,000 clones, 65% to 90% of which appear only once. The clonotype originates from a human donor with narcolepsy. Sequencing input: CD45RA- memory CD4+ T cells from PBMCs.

For the CDR3, the DNA is TGCAGTGCTAGGCGGTCGGGGGAGCTGTTTTTT. This encodes CSARRSGELFF. The chain couples TRBV20-1 to TRBJ2-2; no reliable D call. The V and J ends lost 3 bases and 8 bases respectively, with 7 bases between them. This CDR3 has 11 amino acids. CDR1 is DFQATT, CDR2 SNEGSKA, per germline (reference sequence).